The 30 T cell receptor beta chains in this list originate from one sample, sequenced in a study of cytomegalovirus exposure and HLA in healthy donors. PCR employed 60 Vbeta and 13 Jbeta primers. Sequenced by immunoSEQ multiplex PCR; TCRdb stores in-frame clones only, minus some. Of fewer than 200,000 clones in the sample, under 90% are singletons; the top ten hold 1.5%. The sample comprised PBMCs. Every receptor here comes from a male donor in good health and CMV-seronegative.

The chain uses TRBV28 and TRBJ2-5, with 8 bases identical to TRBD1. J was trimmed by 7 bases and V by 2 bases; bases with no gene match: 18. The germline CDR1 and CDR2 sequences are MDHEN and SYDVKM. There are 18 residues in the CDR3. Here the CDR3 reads CASSLEPLRTGIGWTQYF. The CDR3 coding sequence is TGTGCCAGCAGTTTAGAACCCCTTAGGACAGGGATAGGCTGGACCCAGTACTTC.

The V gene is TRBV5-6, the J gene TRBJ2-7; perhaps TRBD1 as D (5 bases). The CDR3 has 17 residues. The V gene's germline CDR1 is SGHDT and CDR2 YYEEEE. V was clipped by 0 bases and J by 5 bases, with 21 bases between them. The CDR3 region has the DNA TGTGCCAGCAGCTTGGACAGGCCAGTGGCGATTAGGGACGAGCAGTACTTC. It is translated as CASSLDRPVAIRDEQYF.

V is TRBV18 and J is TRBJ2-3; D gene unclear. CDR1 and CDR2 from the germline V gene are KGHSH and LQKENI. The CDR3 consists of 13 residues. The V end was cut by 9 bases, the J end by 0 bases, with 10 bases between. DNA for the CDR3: TGTGCCAGTTCGCAGTCTAGCACAGATACGCAGTATTTT. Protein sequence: CASSQSSTDTQYF.

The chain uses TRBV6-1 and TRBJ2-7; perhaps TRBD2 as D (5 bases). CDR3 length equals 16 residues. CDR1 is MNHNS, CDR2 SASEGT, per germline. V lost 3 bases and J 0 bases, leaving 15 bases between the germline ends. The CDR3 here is CASSDPGRGSSYEQYF. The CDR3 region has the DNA TGTGCCAGCAGTGACCCCGGACGGGGAAGCTCCTACGAGCAGTACTTC.

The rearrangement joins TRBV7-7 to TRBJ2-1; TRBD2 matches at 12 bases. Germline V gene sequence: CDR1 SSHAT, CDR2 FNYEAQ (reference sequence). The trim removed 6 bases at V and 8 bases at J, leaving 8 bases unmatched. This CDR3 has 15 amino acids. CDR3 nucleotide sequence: TGTGCCAGCAGTCCAACTAGCGGGGGGCCCTATGAGCAGTTCTTC. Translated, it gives CASSPTSGGPYEQFF. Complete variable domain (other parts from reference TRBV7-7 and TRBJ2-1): GAGVSQSPRYKVTKRGQDVTLRCDPISSHATLYWYQQALGQGPEFLTYFNYEAQPDKSGLPSDRFSAERPEGSISTLTIQRTEQRDSAMYRCASSPTSGGPYEQFFGPGTRLTVL.

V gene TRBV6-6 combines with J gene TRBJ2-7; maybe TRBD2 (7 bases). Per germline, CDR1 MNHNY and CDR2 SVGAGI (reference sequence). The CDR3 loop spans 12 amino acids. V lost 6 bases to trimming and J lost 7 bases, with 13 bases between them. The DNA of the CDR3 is TGTGCCAGCAGGCGGGGGCCGGGGGAGCAGTACTTC. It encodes CASRRGPGEQYF.

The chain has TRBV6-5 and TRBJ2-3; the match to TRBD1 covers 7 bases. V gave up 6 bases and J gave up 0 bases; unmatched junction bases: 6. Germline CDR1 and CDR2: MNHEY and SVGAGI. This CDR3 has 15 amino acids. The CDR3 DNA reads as TGTGCCAGCAGGCGACAGGGTGGGAGCACAGATACGCAGTATTTT. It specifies CASRRQGGSTDTQYF.

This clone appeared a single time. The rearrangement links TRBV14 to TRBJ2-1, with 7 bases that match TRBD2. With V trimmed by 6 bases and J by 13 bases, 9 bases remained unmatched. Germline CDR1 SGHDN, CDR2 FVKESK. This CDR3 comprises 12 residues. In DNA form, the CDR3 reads TGTGCCAGCAGACCTGGGGGAGGGCCTCAGTTCTTC. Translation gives CASRPGGGPQFF.

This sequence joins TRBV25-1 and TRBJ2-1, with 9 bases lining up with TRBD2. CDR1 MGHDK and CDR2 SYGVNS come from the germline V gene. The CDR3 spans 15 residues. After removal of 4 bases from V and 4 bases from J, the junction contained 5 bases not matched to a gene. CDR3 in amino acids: CASSGSSGTYNEQFF. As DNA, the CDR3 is TGTGCCAGCAGTGGCTCTAGCGGGACTTACAATGAGCAGTTCTTC.

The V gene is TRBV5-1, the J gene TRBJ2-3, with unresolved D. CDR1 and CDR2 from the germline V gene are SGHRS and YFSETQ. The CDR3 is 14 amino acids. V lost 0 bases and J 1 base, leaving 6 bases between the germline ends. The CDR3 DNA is TGCGCCAGCAGCTTGGGGCATGGCACAGATACGCAGTATTTT. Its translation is CASSLGHGTDTQYF.

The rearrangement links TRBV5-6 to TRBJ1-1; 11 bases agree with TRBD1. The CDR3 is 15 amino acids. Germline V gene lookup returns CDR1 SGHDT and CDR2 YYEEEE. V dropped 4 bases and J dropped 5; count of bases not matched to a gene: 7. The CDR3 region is CASSLDRGLVTEAFF. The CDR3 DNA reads TGTGCCAGCAGCCTGGACAGGGGGCTTGTTACTGAAGCTTTCTTT.

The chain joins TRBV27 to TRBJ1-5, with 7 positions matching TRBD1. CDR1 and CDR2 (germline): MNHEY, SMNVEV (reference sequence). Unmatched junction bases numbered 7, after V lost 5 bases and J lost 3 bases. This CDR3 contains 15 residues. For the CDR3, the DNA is TGTGCCAGCAGTAGTTACAGGGGCACCAATCAGCCCCAGCATTTT. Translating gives CASSSYRGTNQPQHF.

The DNA of the CDR3 is TGTGCCAGCAGCTTAGGGACAGGCAGCACAGATACGCAGTATTTT. This sequence encodes CASSLGTGSTDTQYF. The chain joins TRBV13 to TRBJ2-3, with D tentatively TRBD1 (6 bases). CDR1 is PRHDT, CDR2 FYEKMQ, per germline (reference sequence). V was clipped by 0 bases and J by 0 bases, with 7 bases between them. The CDR3 totals 15 residues.

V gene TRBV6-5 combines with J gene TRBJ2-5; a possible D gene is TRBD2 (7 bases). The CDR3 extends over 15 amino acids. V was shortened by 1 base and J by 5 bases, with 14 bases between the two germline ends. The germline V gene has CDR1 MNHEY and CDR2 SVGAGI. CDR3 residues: CASSYWEGGRETQYF. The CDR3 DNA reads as TGTGCCAGCAGTTACTGGGAGGGGGGGCGGGAGACCCAGTACTTC.

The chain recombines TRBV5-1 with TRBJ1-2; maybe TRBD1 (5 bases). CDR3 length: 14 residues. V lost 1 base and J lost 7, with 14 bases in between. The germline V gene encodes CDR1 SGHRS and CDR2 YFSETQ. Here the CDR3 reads CASSLRQTSGGYTF. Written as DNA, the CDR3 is TGCGCCAGCAGCTTGAGACAGACCTCTGGTGGCTACACCTTC. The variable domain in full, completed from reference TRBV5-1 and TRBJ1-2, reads KAGVTQTPRYLIKTRGQQVTLSCSPISGHRSVSWYQQTPGQGLQFLFEYFSETQRNKGNFPGRFSGRQFSNSRSEMNVSTLELGDSALYLCASSLRQTSGGYTFGSGTRLTVV.

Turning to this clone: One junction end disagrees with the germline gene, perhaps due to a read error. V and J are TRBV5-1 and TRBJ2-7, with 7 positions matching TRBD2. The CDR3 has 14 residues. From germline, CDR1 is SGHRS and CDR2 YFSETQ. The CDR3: CAISLPGGSGEQYF. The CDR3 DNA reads TGCGCCATCAGCCTCCCGGGGGGTAGTGGCGAGCAGTACTTC. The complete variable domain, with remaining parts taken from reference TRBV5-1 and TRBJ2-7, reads KAGVTQTPRYLIKTRGQQVTLSCSPISGHRSVSWYQQTPGQGLQFLFEYFSETQRNKGNFPGRFSGRQFSNSRSEMNVSTLELGDSALYLCAISLPGGSGEQYFGPGTRLTVT.

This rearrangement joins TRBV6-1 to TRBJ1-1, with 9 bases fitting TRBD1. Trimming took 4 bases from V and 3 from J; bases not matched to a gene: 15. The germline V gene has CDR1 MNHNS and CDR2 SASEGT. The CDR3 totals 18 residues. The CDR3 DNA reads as TGTGCCAGCAGTGCGCCCTATAGGACAGGGGTCTCGGACACTGAAGCTTTCTTT. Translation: CASSAPYRTGVSDTEAFF.

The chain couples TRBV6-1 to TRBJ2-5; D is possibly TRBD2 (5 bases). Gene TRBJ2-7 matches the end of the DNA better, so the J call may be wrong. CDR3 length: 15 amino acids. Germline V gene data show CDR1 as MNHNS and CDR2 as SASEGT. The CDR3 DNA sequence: TGTGCCAGCAGTGAAGAGGGAGACACTTCATACGAGCAGTACTTC. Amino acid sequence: CASSEEGDTSYEQYF.

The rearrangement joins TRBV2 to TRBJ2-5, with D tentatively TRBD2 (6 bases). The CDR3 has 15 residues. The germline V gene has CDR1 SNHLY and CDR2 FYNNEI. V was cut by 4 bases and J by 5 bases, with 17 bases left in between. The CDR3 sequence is CASSGDGSRRETQYF. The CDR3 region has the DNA TGTGCCAGCAGTGGGGACGGGAGTAGGAGGGAGACCCAGTACTTC.

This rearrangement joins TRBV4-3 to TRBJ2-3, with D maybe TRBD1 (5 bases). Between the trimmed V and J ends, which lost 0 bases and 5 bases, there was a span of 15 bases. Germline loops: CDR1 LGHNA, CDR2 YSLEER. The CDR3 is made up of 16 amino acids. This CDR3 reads CASSQDFRARRDTQYF. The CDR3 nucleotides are TGCGCCAGCAGCCAAGACTTCAGGGCCCGGCGAGATACGCAGTATTTT.

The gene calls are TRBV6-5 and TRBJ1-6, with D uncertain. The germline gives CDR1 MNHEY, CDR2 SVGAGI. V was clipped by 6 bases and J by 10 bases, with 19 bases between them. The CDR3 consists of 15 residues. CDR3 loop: CASRPGEGPQSPLHF. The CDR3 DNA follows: TGTGCCAGCAGACCCGGGGAGGGTCCACAGTCACCCCTCCACTTT.

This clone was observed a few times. CDR3 residues: CASSLSGDGEAFF. The CDR3 DNA reads as TGCGCCAGCAGCTTGTCGGGGGACGGAGAAGCTTTCTTT. The V call is TRBV5-1, the J call TRBJ1-1; weak D call: TRBD1 (5 bases). The CDR3 runs 13 residues. Germline CDR1 reads SGHRS; CDR2 reads YFSETQ. Trimming left V 1 base short and J 8 bases short, with 12 bases between.

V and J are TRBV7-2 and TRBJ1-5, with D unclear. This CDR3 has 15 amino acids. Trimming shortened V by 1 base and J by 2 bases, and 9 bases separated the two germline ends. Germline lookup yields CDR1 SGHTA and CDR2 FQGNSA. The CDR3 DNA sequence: TGTGCCAGCAGCTTAGATGCCGGGGGCAATCAGCCCCAGCATTTT. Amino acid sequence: CASSLDAGGNQPQHF.

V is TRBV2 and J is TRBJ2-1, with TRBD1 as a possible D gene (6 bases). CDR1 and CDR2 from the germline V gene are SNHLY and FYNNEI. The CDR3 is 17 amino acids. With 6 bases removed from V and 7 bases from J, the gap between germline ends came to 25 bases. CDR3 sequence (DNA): TGTGCCAGCAGCTATTCTACAGGGACCGGTGGGTTGAATGAGCAGTTCTTC. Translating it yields CASSYSTGTGGLNEQFF.

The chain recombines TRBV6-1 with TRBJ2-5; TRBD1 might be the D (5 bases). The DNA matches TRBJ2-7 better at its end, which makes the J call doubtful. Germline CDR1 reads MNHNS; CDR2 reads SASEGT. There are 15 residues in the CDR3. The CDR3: CASSEEGSGSYEQYF. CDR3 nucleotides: TGTGCCAGCAGTGAAGAGGGGTCAGGATCCTACGAGCAGTACTTC.

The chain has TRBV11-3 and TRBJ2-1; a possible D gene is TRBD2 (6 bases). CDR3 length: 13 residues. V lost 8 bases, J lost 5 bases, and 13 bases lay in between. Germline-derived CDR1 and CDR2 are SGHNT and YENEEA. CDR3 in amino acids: CASGMRGDNEQFF. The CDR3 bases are TGTGCCAGCGGAATGCGGGGAGACAATGAGCAGTTCTTC.

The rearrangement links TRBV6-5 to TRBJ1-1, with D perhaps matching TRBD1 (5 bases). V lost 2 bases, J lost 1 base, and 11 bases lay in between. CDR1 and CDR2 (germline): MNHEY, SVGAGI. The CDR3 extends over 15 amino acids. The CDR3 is CASSYTPQGNTEAFF. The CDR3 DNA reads TGTGCCAGCAGTTACACACCTCAGGGGAACACTGAAGCTTTCTTT.

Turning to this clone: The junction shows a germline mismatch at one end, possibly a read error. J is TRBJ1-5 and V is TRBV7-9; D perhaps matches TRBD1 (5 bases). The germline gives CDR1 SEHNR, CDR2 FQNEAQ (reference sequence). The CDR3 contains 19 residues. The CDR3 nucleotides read TGTTCCAGCAGCTTTCTAGACCCCCGCGGGACCTTTAGCAATCAGCCCCAGCATTTT. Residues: CSSSFLDPRGTFSNQPQHF.

CDR3 protein: CASSQGKLGNQPQHF. CDR3 nucleotide sequence: TGTGCCAGCAGTCAGGGGAAGTTAGGAAATCAGCCCCAGCATTTT. The genes are TRBV28 and TRBJ1-5, with D maybe TRBD1 (6 bases). Trimming removed 5 bases from V and 4 bases from J, with 15 bases in between. Germline V CDR1 and CDR2: MDHEN, SYDVKM. CDR3 size: 15 residues.

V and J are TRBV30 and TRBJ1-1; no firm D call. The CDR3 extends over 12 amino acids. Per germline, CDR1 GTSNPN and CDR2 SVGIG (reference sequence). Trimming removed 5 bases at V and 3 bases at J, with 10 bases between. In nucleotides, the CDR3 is TGTGCCTGGTTAGATGCGGACACTGAAGCTTTCTTT. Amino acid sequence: CAWLDADTEAFF. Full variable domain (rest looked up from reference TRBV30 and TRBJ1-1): SQTIHQWPATLVQPVGSPLSLECTVEGTSNPNLYWYRQAAGRGLQLLFYSVGIGQISSEVPQNLSASRPQDRQFILSSKKLLLSDSGFYLCAWLDADTEAFFGQGTRLTVV.